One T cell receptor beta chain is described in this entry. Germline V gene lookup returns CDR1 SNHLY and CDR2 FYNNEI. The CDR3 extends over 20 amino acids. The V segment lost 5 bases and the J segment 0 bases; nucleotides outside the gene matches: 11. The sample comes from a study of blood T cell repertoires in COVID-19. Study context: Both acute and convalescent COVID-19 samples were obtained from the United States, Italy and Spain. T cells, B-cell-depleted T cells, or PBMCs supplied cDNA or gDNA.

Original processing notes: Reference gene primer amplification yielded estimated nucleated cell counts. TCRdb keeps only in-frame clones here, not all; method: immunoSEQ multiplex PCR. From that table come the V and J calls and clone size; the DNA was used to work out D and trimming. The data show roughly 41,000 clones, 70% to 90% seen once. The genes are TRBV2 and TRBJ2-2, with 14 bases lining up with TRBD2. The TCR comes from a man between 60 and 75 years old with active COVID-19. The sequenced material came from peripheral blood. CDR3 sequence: CASSSPGLAGVGANTGELFF. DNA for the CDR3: TGTGCCAGCAGTTCTCCGGGACTAGCGGGAGTAGGGGCGAACACCGGGGAGCTGTTTTTT.